The rows below give T cell receptor beta chains drawn from one sample of a study of T-cell reconstitution after alpha-beta-depleted transplantation in children. From the PCR reads, TCRdb called clonotypes with MiXCR, one entry per CDR3 protein. Among about 310,000 distinct CDR3 sequences listed, around 25% were seen once. The input for sequencing was PBMCs, mostly from graft donor cells, taken 180 days after TCRalphabeta/CD19-depleted stem cell transplant. The receptors come from a male patient younger than 18 who had a stem cell transplant for acute lymphoblastic leukemia, so the T cells may come from the graft donor. CDR3s include the opening cysteine and the closing phenylalanine or tryptophan.

j_call	v_call	cdr3_aa
TRBJ2-3	TRBV20-1	CSAMLAGGYTDTQYF
TRBJ2-7	TRBV10-3	CAVTGDSTYEQYF
TRBJ2-3	TRBV27	CASSSDNTDTQYF
TRBJ1-4	TRBV5-1	CASSLGRPTSNEKLFF
TRBJ2-7	TRBV10-3	CAISEAHNEQYF
TRBJ1-6	TRBV5-1	CASSLDGPFGNSPLHF
TRBJ2-5	TRBV5-1	CASSLQTGSEETQYF
TRBJ2-1	TRBV11-2	CASSLDLTAGGYLYPTNNEQFF
TRBJ2-4	TRBV25-1	CASSESGTGLGKNIQYF
TRBJ2-7	TRBV12-3/TRBV12-4	CASSPGQGADPYEQYF
TRBJ2-7	TRBV27	CASSLSTLTGAEQYF
TRBJ1-4	TRBV27	CASSLGDRGPEKLFF
TRBJ1-2	TRBV12-3/TRBV12-4	CASTPLLGARQDGYTF
TRBJ2-7	TRBV7-3	CASSLTAGGPSGEQYF
TRBJ2-2	TRBV10-2	CASNEQGNPNTGELFF
TRBJ2-7	TRBV4-1	CASRQTTDSSYEQYF
TRBJ2-1	TRBV9	CASSVDSGRSYEQFF
TRBJ1-5	TRBV2	CASSAEGSYSNQPQHF
TRBJ2-7	TRBV5-5	CASSRYGAYEQYF
TRBJ2-5	TRBV12-3/TRBV12-4	CASRGTQETQYF
TRBJ1-2	TRBV4-1	CASSQVGGAGGYTF
TRBJ1-6	TRBV7-3	CASSLEGPAVGSPLHF